This paragraph covers one T cell receptor (beta chain) sequence. This clone's antigen is unknown. No qualities accompany the bases; no much larger clone lies one base away. The library was obtained by the immunoSEQ multiplex PCR assay. As for how the authors treated the data: To diagnose cytomegalovirus status from the catalog of TCR beta chain sequences, a statistical classification framework was built. As stored in TCRdb, this immuneACCESS dataset retains in-frame rearrangements with V and J assigned. A fraction of the clones does not appear; measured against another copy, unresolved V genes explain less than half of the discrepancy, and the remainder lacks a known reason. The V and J calls and clone size come from that table; D and trimming were worked out from the DNA. For this sample the table gives 330,000 or so clones, of which more than 80% were detected only once. About 0.91% of the sample belongs to the ten largest clones.

The donors belonged to the validation cohort of about 110 subjects, which was separate from the roughly 670-subject first cohort. The source of the sample is a study of cytomegalovirus exposure and HLA in healthy donors (dated by TCRdb to the late 2010s). Describing the broader study: A later analysis indicated that the 90 to 150 validation repertoires were generated on the platform also employed for the approximately 670 repertoires of the first cohort. The aim of the study was to test whether cataloging public T cell receptors could identify signatures of past pathogen exposure. In addition to the first cohort of 500 to 850 subjects, a separate validation cohort of over 90 different subjects was used. High-throughput TCR immunosequencing, statistical association of individual TCRs with disease status, and machine learning were combined to predict cytomegalovirus infection status.

General study outcomes and caveats: A later analysis lacked HLA typing for the validation cohort, so it scored co-occurrence in that cohort across all 110 or so repertoires. A later analysis found that TCRs clustered in the first cohort also tended to co-occur in the roughly 120 validation repertoires, with more than 90% of cluster scores above 0. The authors suggested that the approach could potentially be generalized to other disease states and immunological phenotypes. In the study, around 160 TCR beta chains were listed as associated with cytomegalovirus. Most TCR sequences were seen in very few donors, while some public TCRs were found in many individuals. Three of the identified cytomegalovirus-associated TCR beta chains were confirmed in vitro to be specific for cytomegalovirus antigens. The classifier was reported to diagnose cytomegalovirus status with high specificity and sensitivity in both the original cohort and the validation cohort.

The clonotype was recovered from a woman under 30 in good health and CMV-seronegative. The sequenced material came from PBMCs.

The CDR3 corresponds to CASSPLPGREGPFAREQYF. The DNA sequence reads TGTGCCAGCAGTCCCCTTCCAGGGCGGGAGGGCCCTTTTGCCCGCGAGCAGTACTTC. The V and J genes are TRBV27 and TRBJ2-7, with 9 bases aligning to TRBD2. CDR1 and CDR2, looked up from the germline V gene (reference sequence), are MNHEY and SMNVEV. The germline V end is reduced by 5 bases and the J end by 6 bases; junction bases left unmatched: 23. Including cysteine and phenylalanine, the CDR3 has 19 amino acids. CDR3 DNA only is kept here, 57 bases in frame from base 1.